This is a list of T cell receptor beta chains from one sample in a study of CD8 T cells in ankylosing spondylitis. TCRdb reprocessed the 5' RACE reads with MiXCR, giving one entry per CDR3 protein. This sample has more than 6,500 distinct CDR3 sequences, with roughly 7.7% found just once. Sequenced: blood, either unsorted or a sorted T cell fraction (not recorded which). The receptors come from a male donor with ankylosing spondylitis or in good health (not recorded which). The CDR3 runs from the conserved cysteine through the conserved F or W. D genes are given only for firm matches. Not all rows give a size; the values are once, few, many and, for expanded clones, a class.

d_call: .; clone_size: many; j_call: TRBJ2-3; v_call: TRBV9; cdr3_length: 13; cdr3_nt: TGTGCCAGCAGCCCCGGGAGCACAGATACGCAGTATTTT; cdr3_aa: CASSPGSTDTQYF
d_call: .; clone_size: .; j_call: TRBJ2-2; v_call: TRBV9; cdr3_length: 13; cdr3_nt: TGTGCCAGCAGCGTATTTGGAACCGGGGAGCTGTTTTTT; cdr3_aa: CASSVFGTGELFF
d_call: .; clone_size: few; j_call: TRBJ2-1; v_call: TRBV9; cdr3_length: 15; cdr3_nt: TGTGCCAGCAGCGTAGAGGGGGAGGGATACAATGAGCAGTTCTTC; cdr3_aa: CASSVEGEGYNEQFF
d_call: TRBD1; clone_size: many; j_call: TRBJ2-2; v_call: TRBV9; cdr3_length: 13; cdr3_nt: TGTGCCAGCAGCGGGACAGGGGCCCGGGAGCTGTTTTTT; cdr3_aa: CASSGTGARELFF
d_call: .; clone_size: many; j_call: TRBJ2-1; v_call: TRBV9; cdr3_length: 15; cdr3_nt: TGTGCCAGCAGTCCACCGGGGAGCTCCTACAATGAGCAGTTCTTC; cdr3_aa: CASSPPGSSYNEQFF
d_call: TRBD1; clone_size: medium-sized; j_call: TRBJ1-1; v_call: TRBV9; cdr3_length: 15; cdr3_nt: TGTGCCAGCAGCGCCCCCGGGACAGGGAACACTGAAGCTTTCTTT; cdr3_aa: CASSAPGTGNTEAFF
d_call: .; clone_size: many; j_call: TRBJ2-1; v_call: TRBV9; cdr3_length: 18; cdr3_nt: TGTGCCAGCAGCGAAACCAAAGCCGGGACACCCTCCTACAATGAGCAGTTCTTC; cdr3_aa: CASSETKAGTPSYNEQFF
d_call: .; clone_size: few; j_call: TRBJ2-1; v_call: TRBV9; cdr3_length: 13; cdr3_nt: TGTGCCAGCAGCGGCGGGCTGAGCCCCGGGCGGTTCTTC; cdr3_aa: CASSGGLSPGRFF
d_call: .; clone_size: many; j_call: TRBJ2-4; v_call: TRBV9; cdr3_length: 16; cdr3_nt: TGTGCCAGCAGCGCTTCGGACCCGATGGCCAAAAACATTCAGTACTTC; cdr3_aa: CASSASDPMAKNIQYF
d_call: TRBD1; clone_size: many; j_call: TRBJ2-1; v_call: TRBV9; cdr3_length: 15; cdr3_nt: TGTGCCAGCAGCGTAGCGGACAGGGGGCGGGATGAGCATTTCTTC; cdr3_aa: CASSVADRGRDEHFF
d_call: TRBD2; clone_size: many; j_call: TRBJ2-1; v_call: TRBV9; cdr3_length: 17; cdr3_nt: TGTGCCAGCAGCGAGGGACTAGCGGGATTCACCTACAATGAGCAGTTCTTC; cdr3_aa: CASSEGLAGFTYNEQFF
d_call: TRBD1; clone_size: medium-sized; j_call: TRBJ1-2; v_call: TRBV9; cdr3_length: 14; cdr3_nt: TGTGCCAGCAGCGTAAGGACAGGGGAAGATGGCTACACCTTC; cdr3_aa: CASSVRTGEDGYTF
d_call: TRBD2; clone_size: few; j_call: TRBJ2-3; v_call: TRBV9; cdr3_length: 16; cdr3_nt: TGTGCCAGCAGCGTAGGGACTAGCCTTAGCACAGATACGCAGTATTTT; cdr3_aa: CASSVGTSLSTDTQYF
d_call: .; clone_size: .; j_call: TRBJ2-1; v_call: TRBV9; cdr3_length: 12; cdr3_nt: TGTGCCAGCAGCGCCAGGGAGTATGAGCAGTTCTTC; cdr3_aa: CASSAREYEQFF
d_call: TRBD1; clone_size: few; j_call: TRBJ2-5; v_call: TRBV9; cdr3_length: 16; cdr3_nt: TGTGCCAGCAGCGAGGGGGCTGCAGCCCCCTTTGAGACCCAGTACTTC; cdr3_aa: CASSEGAAAPFETQYF
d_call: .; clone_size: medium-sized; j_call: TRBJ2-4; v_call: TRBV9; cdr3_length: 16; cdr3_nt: TGTGCCAGCAGCGAGGGAGGTGCCGGGGCCAAAAACATTCAGTACTTC; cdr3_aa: CASSEGGAGAKNIQYF
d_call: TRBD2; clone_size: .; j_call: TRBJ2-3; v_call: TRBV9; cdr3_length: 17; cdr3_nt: TGTGCCAGCAGCGGCAGACTAGCGGGGGGCCTCACAGATACGCAGTATTTT; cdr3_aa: CASSGRLAGGLTDTQYF
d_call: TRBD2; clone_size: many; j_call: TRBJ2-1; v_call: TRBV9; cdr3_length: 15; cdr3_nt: TGTGCCAGCAGCGTGACTAGCGGGAGGATGAATGAGCAGTTCTTC; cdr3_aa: CASSVTSGRMNEQFF
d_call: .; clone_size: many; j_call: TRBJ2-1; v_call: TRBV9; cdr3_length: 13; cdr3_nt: TGTGCCAGCAGCGTCCCTGGGTCATATGAGCAGTTCTTC; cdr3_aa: CASSVPGSYEQFF
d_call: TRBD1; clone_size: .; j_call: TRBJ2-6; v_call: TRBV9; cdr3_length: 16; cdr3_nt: TGTGCCAGCAGCGGGGACAGAAACTCTGGGGCCAACGTCCTGACTTTC; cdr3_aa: CASSGDRNSGANVLTF
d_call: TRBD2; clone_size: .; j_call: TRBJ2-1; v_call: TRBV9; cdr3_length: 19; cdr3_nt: TGTGCCAGCAGCGTTTCCGGGACTAGCGGGAGCACGCCCTACAATGAGCAGTTCTTC; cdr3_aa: CASSVSGTSGSTPYNEQFF
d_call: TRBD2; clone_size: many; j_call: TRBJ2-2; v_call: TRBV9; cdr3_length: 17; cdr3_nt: TGTGCCAGCAGCTTTCCGACTAGCGGGGGGGCTGACGGGGAGCTGTTTTTT; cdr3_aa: CASSFPTSGGADGELFF
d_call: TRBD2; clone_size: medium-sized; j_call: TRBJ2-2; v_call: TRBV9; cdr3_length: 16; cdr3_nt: TGTGCCAGCACCACCTCCGGGACTAGTTATACCGGGGAGCTGTTTTTT; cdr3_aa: CASTTSGTSYTGELFF
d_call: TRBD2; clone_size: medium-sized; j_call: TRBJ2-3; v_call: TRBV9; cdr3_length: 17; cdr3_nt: TGTGCCAGCAGCACCCTAGCGGGGGGGCGTTTTACAGATACGCAGTATTTT; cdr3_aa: CASSTLAGGRFTDTQYF
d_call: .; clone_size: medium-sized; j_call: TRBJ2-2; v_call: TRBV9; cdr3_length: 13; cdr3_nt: TGTGCCAGCAGCGTGTGGGGCACCGGGGAGCTGTTTTTT; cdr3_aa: CASSVWGTGELFF
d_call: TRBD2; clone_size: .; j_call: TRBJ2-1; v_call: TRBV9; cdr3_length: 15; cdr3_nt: TGTGCCAGCAGCGGGACTAGCGGGGGGGCAGGTGAGCAGTTCTTC; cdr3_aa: CASSGTSGGAGEQFF
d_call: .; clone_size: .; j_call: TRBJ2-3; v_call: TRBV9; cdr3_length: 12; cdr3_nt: TGTGCCAGCAGCGGAATGACAGATACGCAGTATTTT; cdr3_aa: CASSGMTDTQYF
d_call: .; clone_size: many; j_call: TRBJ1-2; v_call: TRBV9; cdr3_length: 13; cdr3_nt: TGTGCCAGCAGCTCCTCAGGGGTATATGGCTACACCTTC; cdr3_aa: CASSSSGVYGYTF
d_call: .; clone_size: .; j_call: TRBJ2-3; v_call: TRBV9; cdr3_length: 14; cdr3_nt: TGTGCCAGCAGCGTAGGTAGCAGCCCAGATACGCAGTATTTT; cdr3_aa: CASSVGSSPDTQYF
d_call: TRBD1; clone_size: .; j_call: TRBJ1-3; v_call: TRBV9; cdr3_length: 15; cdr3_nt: TGTGCCAGCAGCCCGACAGGGGCTGGTGGAAACACCATATATTTT; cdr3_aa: CASSPTGAGGNTIYF
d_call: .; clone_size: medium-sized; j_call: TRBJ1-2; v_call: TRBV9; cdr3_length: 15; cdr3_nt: TGTGCCAGCAGCCAGACGGGGGGCGCGAGCTATGGCTACACCTTC; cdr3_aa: CASSQTGGASYGYTF
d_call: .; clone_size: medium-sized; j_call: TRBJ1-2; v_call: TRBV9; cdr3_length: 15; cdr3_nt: TGTGCCAGCAACGAGGTCGGGACACGGGAAAATATTAGGACCTTC; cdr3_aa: CASNEVGTRENIRTF
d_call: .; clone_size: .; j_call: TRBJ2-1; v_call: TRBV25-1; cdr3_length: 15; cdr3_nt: TGTGCCAGCAGTCCGACAGGAGCACCTTACAATGAGCAGTTCTTC; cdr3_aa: CASSPTGAPYNEQFF
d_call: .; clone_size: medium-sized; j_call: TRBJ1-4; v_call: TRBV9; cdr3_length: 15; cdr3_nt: TGTGCCAGCAGCGTAGACGGGGACGGTAATGAAAAACTGTTTTTT; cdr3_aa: CASSVDGDGNEKLFF
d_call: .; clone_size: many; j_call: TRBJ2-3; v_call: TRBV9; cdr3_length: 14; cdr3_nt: TGTGCCAGCAGCGACCCCGGGAGCACAGATACGCAGTATTTT; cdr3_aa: CASSDPGSTDTQYF
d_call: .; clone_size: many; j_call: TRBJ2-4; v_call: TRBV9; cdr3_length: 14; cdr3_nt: TGTGCCAGCAGCGTAGAGGATAAAGGGAACATTCAGTACTTC; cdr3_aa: CASSVEDKGNIQYF
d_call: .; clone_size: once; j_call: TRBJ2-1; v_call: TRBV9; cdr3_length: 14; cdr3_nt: TGTGCCAGCAGCCCCCGATCGGATGCGAATGAGCAGTTCTTC; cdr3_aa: CASSPRSDANEQFF
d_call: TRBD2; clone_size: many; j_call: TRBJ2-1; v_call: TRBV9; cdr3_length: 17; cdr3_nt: TGTGCCAGCAGCCCGCGTAGCGGGGGGGGGGTTGACAATGAGCAGTTCTTC; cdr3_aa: CASSPRSGGGVDNEQFF
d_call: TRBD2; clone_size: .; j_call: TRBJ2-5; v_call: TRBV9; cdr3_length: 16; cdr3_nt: TGTGCCAGCAGCGTAGAAGCGGGGGGAGTAGGAGAGACCCAGTACTTC; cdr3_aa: CASSVEAGGVGETQYF
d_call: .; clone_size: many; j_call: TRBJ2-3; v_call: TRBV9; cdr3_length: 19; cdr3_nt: TGTGCCAGCAGCGCCAACCCTACCCGCGCTGTCGCTAGCACAGATACGCAGTATTTT; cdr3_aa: CASSANPTRAVASTDTQYF
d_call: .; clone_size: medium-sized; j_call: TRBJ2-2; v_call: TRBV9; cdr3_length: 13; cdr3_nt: TGTGCCAGCAACTCGGCGGGCACCGGGGAGCTGTTTTTT; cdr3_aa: CASNSAGTGELFF
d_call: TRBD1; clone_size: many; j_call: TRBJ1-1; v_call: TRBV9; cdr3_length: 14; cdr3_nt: TGTGCCAGCAGCGCGGGACAGATGAACACTGAAGCTTTCTTT; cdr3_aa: CASSAGQMNTEAFF
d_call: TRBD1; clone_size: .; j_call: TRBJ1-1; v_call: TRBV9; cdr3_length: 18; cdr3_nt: TGTGCCAGCAGCGTAGAGGGTTGGGGGTCGACAGGGGTTACTGAAGCTTTCTTT; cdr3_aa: CASSVEGWGSTGVTEAFF
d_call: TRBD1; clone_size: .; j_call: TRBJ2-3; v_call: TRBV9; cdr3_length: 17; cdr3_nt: TGTGCCAGCAGCCAACGAAAGACAGGGTCATCTACAGATACGCAGTATTTT; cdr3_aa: CASSQRKTGSSTDTQYF
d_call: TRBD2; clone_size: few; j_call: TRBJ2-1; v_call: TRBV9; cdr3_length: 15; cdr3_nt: TGTGCCAGCAGCGAGACTAGCAGCTCCTACAATGAGCAGTTCTTC; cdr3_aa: CASSETSSSYNEQFF
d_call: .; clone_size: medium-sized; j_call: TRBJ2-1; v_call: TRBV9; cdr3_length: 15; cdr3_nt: TGTGCCAGCAGCGGGGCGCGGGGCCCCCACAATGAGCAGTTCTTC; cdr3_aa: CASSGARGPHNEQFF
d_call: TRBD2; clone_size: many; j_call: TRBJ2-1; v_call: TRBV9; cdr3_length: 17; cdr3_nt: TGTGCCAGCAGCGTAGGAGGAACTAGCGGAAGGTACAATGAGCAGTTCTTC; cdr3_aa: CASSVGGTSGRYNEQFF
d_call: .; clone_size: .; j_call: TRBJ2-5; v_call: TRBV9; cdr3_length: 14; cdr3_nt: TGTGCCAGCAGCGCACAAGGGGTAGCAGAGACCCAGTACTTC; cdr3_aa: CASSAQGVAETQYF